This T cell receptor (beta chain) was captured by sequencing in a study of blood T cell repertoires in COVID-19. Study-wide context: Sites in the United States, Italy and Spain provided acute and convalescent COVID-19 samples. From T cells, B-cell-depleted T cells, or PBMCs came the material, which was cDNA or gDNA.

As processed by the authors: Cell counts per sample came from amplifying reference gene primers. TCRdb keeps only in-frame clones here, not all; method: immunoSEQ multiplex PCR. The V and J calls and clone size come from that table; D and trimming were worked out from the DNA. The table lists about 80,000 clones, approximately 82% of them singletons. The clonotype comes from a human donor in a cohort sampled during active COVID-19. The sequencing sample was made of peripheral blood.

Here the CDR3 reads CASSLLSGDSNQPQHF. The CDR3 region has the DNA TGTGCCAGCAGCTTACTGTCAGGGGATAGCAATCAGCCCCAGCATTTT. The chain has TRBV7-6 and TRBJ1-5, with D possibly being TRBD1 (6 bases). Trimming took off 2 bases at V and 0 bases at J, with 11 bases between the two ends. From germline, CDR1 is SGHVS and CDR2 FNYEAQ. This CDR3 is 16 amino acids long.